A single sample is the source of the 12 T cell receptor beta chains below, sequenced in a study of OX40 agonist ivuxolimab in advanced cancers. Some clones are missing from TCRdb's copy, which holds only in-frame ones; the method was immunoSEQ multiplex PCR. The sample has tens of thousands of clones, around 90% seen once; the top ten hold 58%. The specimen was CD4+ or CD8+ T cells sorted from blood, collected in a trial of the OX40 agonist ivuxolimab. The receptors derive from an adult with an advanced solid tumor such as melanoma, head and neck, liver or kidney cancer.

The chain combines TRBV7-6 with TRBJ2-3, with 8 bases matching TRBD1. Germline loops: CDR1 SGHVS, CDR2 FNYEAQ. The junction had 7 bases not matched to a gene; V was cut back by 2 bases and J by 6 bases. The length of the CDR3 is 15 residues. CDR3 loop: CASSLFTDREDTQYF. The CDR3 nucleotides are TGTGCCAGCAGCTTATTCACGGACAGGGAGGATACGCAGTATTTT.

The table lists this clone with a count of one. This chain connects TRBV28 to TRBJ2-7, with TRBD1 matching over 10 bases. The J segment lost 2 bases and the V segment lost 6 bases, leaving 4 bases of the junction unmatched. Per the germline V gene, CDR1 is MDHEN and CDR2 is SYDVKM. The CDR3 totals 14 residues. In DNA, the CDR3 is TGTGCCAGCAGGGGGGGGACAGGGGCCTACGAGCAGTACTTC. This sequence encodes CASRGGTGAYEQYF. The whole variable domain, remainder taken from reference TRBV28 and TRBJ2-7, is DVKVTQSSRYLVKRTGEKVFLECVQDMDHENMFWYRQDPGLGLRLIYFSYDVKMKEKGDIPEGYSVSREKKERFSLILESASTNQTSMYLCASRGGTGAYEQYFGPGTRLTVT.

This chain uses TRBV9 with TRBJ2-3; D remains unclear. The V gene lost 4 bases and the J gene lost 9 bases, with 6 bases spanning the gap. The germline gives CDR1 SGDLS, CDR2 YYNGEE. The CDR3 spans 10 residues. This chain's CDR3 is CASSSDTQYF. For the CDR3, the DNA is TGTGCCAGCAGCTCCGACACGCAGTATTTT.

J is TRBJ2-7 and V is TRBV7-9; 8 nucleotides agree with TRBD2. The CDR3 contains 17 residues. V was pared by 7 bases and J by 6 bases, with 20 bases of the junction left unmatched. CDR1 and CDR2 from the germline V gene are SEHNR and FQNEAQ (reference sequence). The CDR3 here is CASNSNRGGSGPLEQYF. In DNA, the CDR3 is TGTGCCAGCAACTCTAACCGGGGGGGCTCCGGTCCGCTCGAGCAGTACTTC.

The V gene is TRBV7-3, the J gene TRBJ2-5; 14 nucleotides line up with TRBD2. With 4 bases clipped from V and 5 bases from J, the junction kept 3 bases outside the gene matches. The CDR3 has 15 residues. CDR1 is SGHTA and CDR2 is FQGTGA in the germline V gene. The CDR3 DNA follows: TGTGCCAGCAGCTGGACTAGCGGGGGGATGGAGACCCAGTACTTC. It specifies CASSWTSGGMETQYF.

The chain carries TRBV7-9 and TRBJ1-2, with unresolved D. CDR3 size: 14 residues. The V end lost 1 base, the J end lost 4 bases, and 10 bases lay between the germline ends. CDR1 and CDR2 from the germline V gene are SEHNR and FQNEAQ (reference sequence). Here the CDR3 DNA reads TGTGCCAGCAGCTTAGACGGTGTCACCTATGGCTACACCTTC. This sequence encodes CASSLDGVTYGYTF.

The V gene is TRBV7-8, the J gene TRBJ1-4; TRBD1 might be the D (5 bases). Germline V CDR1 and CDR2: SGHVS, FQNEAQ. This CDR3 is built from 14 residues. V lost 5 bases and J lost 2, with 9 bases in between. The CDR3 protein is CASSLGGTNEKLFF. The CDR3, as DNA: TGTGCCAGCAGCCTTGGGGGTACTAATGAAAAACTGTTTTTT.

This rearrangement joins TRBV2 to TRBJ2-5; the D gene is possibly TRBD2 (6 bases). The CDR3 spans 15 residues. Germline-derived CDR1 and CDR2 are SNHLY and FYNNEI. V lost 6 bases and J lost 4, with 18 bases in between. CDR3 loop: CASRGRAGTGETQYF. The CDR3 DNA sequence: TGTGCCAGCAGGGGTAGGGCGGGGACCGGAGAGACCCAGTACTTC.

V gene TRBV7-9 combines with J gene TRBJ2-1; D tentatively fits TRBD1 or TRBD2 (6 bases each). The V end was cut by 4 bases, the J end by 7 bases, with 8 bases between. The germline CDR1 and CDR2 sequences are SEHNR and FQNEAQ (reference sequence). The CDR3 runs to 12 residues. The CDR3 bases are TGTGCCAGCAGCTGGGGGGCTAATGAGCAGTTCTTC. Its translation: CASSWGANEQFF.

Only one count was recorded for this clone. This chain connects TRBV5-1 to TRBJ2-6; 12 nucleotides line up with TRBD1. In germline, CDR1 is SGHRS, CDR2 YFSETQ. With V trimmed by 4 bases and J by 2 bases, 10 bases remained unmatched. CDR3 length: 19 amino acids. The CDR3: CASSPILGTGGAGANVLTF. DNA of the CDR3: TGCGCCAGCAGCCCCATTCTCGGGACAGGGGGCGCTGGGGCCAACGTCCTGACTTTC. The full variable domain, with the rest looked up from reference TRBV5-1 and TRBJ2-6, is KAGVTQTPRYLIKTRGQQVTLSCSPISGHRSVSWYQQTPGQGLQFLFEYFSETQRNKGNFPGRFSGRQFSNSRSEMNVSTLELGDSALYLCASSPILGTGGAGANVLTFGAGSRLTVL.

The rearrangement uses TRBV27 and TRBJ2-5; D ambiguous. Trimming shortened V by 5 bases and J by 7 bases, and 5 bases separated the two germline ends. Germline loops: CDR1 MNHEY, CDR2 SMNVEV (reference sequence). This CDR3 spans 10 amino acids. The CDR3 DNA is TGTGCCAGCAGTCTTGCGACCCAGTACTTC. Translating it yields CASSLATQYF.

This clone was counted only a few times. The CDR3 nucleotides read TGTGCCAGCAGCTTTCCGGGACAGGCTAACTATGGCTACACCTTC. It specifies CASSFPGQANYGYTF. V is TRBV7-9 and J is TRBJ1-2; 8 nucleotides agree with TRBD1. V shed 3 bases and J 0 bases; nucleotides not matched to a gene: 3. This CDR3 region has 15 residues. Germline assignment: CDR1 SEHNR and CDR2 FQNEAQ (reference sequence).